The 2 T cell receptor beta chains given below trace back to one sample, sequenced in a study of response to subunit inactivated influenza vaccine. From the RT-PCR reads, TCRdb called clonotypes with MiXCR, one entry per CDR3 protein. Among 800,000 or so distinct CDR3 sequences listed, roughly 20% were seen once. The starting material was PBMCs from blood, obtained approximately 5 days after vaccination. The receptors derive from a man aged 45-65 years who received an inactivated influenza vaccine.

This clonotype was seen more than once but under ten times. The rearrangement uses TRBV20-1 and TRBJ1-6, with 7 bases identical to TRBD1. This CDR3 has 18 residues. Germline V gene data show CDR1 as DFQATT and CDR2 as SNEGSKA (reference sequence). The ends lost 2 bases at V and 5 bases at J; junction bases unmatched: 15. CDR3 sequence: CSARTKGSGGQNNSPLHF. CDR3 nucleotides: TGCAGTGCTAGAACTAAAGGAAGTGGGGGACAGAATAATTCACCCCTCCACTTT.

V and J are TRBV5-5 and TRBJ2-1, with D uncertain. Trimming took off 4 bases at V and 8 bases at J, with 10 bases between the two ends. The CDR3 consists of 12 residues. In germline, CDR1 is SGHKS, CDR2 YYEKEE (reference sequence). The CDR3 nucleotides are TGTGCCAGCAGCCCCGCCTCCTATGAGCAGTTCTTC. It is translated as CASSPASYEQFF.